One sample yielded the 23 T cell receptor beta chains listed below, sequenced in a study of T cells in Graves' hyperthyroidism and ophthalmopathy. The TCR beta CDR3 regions underwent amplification using RNA transcripts as the source. Researchers ran a first-round RT-PCR on the TCR CDR3 using the HTBI primer set. TCRdb itself ran the multiplex PCR reads through MiXCR, one entry per CDR3 protein. Here the sample spans roughly 380,000 distinct CDR3 sequences, about 13% being singletons. Sequenced input: blood. The receptors shown here come from a man aged 30 to 45 with Graves' hyperthyroidism that later progressed to Graves' ophthalmopathy.

This clonotype was seen many times. The gene calls are TRBV11-3 and TRBJ2-1; TRBD2 aligns across 14 bases. Trimming cost V 1 base and J 10 bases; bases outside gene matches: 9. Germline CDR1 is SGHNT and CDR2 is YENEEA. The length of the CDR3 is 17 residues. The CDR3 DNA is TGTGCCAGCAGCTTAGGAGGGACTAGCGGGGGAATTGGAGAGCAGTTCTTC. This encodes CASSLGGTSGGIGEQFF.

This clonotype was seen at least ten times. The chain employs TRBV6-1 and TRBJ2-2; 8 positions agree with TRBD1. Germline lookup yields CDR1 MNHNS and CDR2 SASEGT. The ends lost 5 bases at V and 0 bases at J; junction bases unmatched: 2. The CDR3 loop spans 15 amino acids. CDR3 residues: CASSSGGANTGELFF. CDR3 DNA sequence: TGTGCCAGCAGTTCAGGGGGCGCGAACACCGGGGAGCTGTTTTTT.

Ten or more counts support this clonotype. The V call is TRBV6-1, the J call TRBJ1-5, with TRBD1 matching 9 bases. The CDR3 is made up of 16 amino acids. In germline, CDR1 is MNHNS, CDR2 SASEGT. J gave up 9 bases and V 3 bases, and 12 bases lay outside the gene matches. CDR3 amino acids: CASSDRSQGATGPQHF. Written as DNA, the CDR3 is TGTGCCAGCAGTGACCGATCACAGGGGGCGACTGGGCCCCAGCATTTT.

The chain is built from TRBV3-1 and TRBJ1-4, with D maybe TRBD1 (6 bases). Germline V CDR1 and CDR2: LGHDT, YNNKEL (reference sequence). CDR3 length: 14 residues. V was shortened by 5 bases and J by 7 bases, with 14 bases between the two germline ends. The CDR3 bases are TGTGCCAGCAGCTCCCAGGGGAATGGTGAAAAACTGTTTTTT. It encodes CASSSQGNGEKLFF.

The J gene is TRBJ1-6, the V gene TRBV20-1; D may be TRBD1 (6 bases). Trimming removed 1 base from V and 10 bases from J, with 14 bases in between. This CDR3 comprises 14 residues. Germline V gene data show CDR1 as DFQATT and CDR2 as SNEGSKA (reference sequence). CDR3: CSARGDQGLSPLHF. The CDR3 coding sequence is TGCAGTGCTAGAGGAGACCAGGGGCTATCACCCCTCCACTTT.

The chain joins TRBV12-5 to TRBJ2-3, with D unresolved. This CDR3 spans 13 amino acids. Trimming removed 5 bases from V and 4 bases from J, with 10 bases in between. CDR1 is LGHNT and CDR2 is FRNRAP in the germline V gene. The CDR3 region has the DNA TGTGCTAGTGGTGAGCTGGTCCCAGATACGCAGTATTTT. Its translation: CASGELVPDTQYF.

This clonotype was detected only a few times. The chain employs TRBV30 and TRBJ1-4, with D unresolved. CDR3 size: 13 residues. The germline V gene encodes CDR1 GTSNPN and CDR2 SVGIG (reference sequence). Trimming left V 1 base short and J 11 bases short, with 14 bases between. The CDR3 is CAWSASPMNKLFF. In DNA, the CDR3 is TGTGCCTGGAGTGCGTCACCCATGAACAAACTGTTTTTT. The variable domain in full, with the rest retrieved from reference TRBV30 and TRBJ1-4, is SQTIHQWPATLVQPVGSPLSLECTVEGTSNPNLYWYRQAAGRGLQLLFYSVGIGQISSEVPQNLSASRPQDRQFILSSKKLLLSDSGFYLCAWSASPMNKLFFGSGTQLSVL.

This sequence joins TRBV27 and TRBJ2-7; 8 nucleotides line up with TRBD2. Germline CDR1 reads MNHEY; CDR2 reads SMNVEV (reference sequence). Unmatched junction bases numbered 5, after V lost 8 bases and J lost 2 bases. The CDR3 runs 13 residues. The CDR3 nucleotides are TGTGCCAGCTCGGGACTAGTTGCCTACGAGCAGTACTTC. Protein product: CASSGLVAYEQYF.

This clonotype was observed at least ten times. This sequence joins TRBV28 and TRBJ2-7; possible D gene TRBD1, 5 bases. The CDR3 is 14 amino acids. CDR1 is MDHEN, CDR2 SYDVKM, per germline. Trimming removed 5 bases at V and 2 bases at J, with 13 bases between. The chain's CDR3 is CASSLQIGAYEQYF. For the CDR3, the DNA is TGTGCCAGCAGTCTTCAAATAGGGGCCTACGAGCAGTACTTC.

This clonotype was seen repeatedly, ten times or more. This chain joins TRBV11-2 and TRBJ2-3, with D maybe TRBD2 (5 bases). Per the germline V gene, CDR1 is SGHAT and CDR2 is FQNNGV. The ends were cut back, 0 bases at V and 5 bases at J, with 6 bases in the middle. The CDR3 sequence is 13 residues long. This CDR3 reads CASSLDREDTQYF. The CDR3 DNA reads as TGTGCCAGCAGCTTAGATCGGGAAGATACGCAGTATTTT.

This clonotype was observed at least ten times. CDR3 coding DNA: TGTGCCAGCAGCTTAGAGCGGATCGGCGAGCAGTACTTC. Translating it yields CASSLERIGEQYF. The J gene is TRBJ2-7, the V gene TRBV11-3; D gene ambiguous. The germline V and J ends were trimmed by 0 bases and 6 bases, with 9 bases remaining between them. The length of the CDR3 is 13 residues. CDR1 and CDR2 from the germline V gene are SGHNT and YENEEA.

A word on this clonotype: One junction end does not reproduce the germline sequence, and a read error may be involved. The rearrangement joins TRBV14 to TRBJ1-1, with D maybe TRBD1 (5 bases). The V gene's germline CDR1 is SGHDN and CDR2 FVKESK. The CDR3 has 14 amino acids. CDR3 DNA: TGTGCCAGCAGCCAAGATTGGGGACGCGCTGAAACTTTCTTT. Protein: CASSQDWGRAETFF.

This clonotype has just a few counts. The chain couples TRBV20-1 to TRBJ1-3, with TRBD1 matching 7 bases. Germline trimming cut 3 bases from V and 5 bases from J; bases unmatched to any gene: 4. Germline-derived CDR1 and CDR2 are DFQATT and SNEGSKA (reference sequence). This CDR3 has 13 amino acids. DNA of the CDR3: TGCAGTGCTAGCCCGGGACAGAGAAACACCATATATTTT. This gives the protein CSASPGQRNTIYF.

There are many counts of this clonotype. This rearrangement joins TRBV12-3 or TRBV12-4 to TRBJ1-4, with 7 bases aligning to TRBD1. V shed 2 bases, J shed 8 bases, and the junction held 5 bases outside the gene matches. CDR3 length equals 14 residues. The CDR3 here is CASSLRGGDEKLFF. CDR3 nucleotides: TGTGCCAGCAGTTTAAGAGGGGGCGACGAAAAACTGTTTTTT.

This clonotype has more than one count but fewer than ten. The chain is built from TRBV30 and TRBJ1-2; D uncertain. The CDR3 covers 12 residues. The ends were cut back, 0 bases at V and 5 bases at J, with 7 bases in the middle. The V gene's germline CDR1 is GTSNPN and CDR2 SVGIG (reference sequence). The CDR3 protein is CAWSVKGYGYTF. The CDR3 coding sequence is TGTGCCTGGAGTGTAAAAGGGTATGGCTACACCTTC.

This clonotype occurred a few times. V gene TRBV7-9 combines with J gene TRBJ2-1; perhaps TRBD2 as D (7 bases). CDR1 and CDR2 from the germline V gene are SEHNR and FQNEAQ (reference sequence). The ends were cut back, 1 base at V and 3 bases at J, with 16 bases in the middle. The CDR3 extends over 17 amino acids. The CDR3 spells CASSLGGGGAGYNEQFF. Here the CDR3 DNA reads TGTGCCAGCAGCTTAGGGGGTGGGGGGGCTGGCTACAATGAGCAGTTCTTC.

The V gene is TRBV19, the J gene TRBJ2-2; D perhaps matches TRBD1 (6 bases). V shed 4 bases and J shed 4 bases, with 10 bases lying between them. This CDR3 is built from 14 residues. Per the germline V gene, CDR1 is LNHDA and CDR2 is SQIVND (reference sequence). Here the CDR3 reads CASSTDRSTGELFF. CDR3 DNA sequence: TGTGCCAGTAGTACAGACAGGTCCACCGGGGAGCTGTTTTTT.

This clonotype was detected a few times. J is TRBJ1-5 and V is TRBV27, with a possible D match to TRBD1 (6 bases). The germline V gene has CDR1 MNHEY and CDR2 SMNVEV (reference sequence). Trimming removed 6 bases at V and 2 bases at J, with 11 bases between. This CDR3 contains 14 residues. As DNA, the CDR3 is TGTGCCAGCAGGTATAGACAGGGCAATCAGCCCCAGCATTTT. It codes for CASRYRQGNQPQHF.

The J gene is TRBJ1-6, the V gene TRBV5-1; D remains ambiguous. The CDR3 covers 13 residues. The germline gives CDR1 SGHRS, CDR2 YFSETQ. Trimming pared 5 bases from V and 1 base from J, leaving 4 bases between. This CDR3 reads CASRGSYNSPLHF. As DNA, the CDR3 is TGCGCCAGCAGGGGGTCCTATAATTCACCCCTCCACTTT.

V is TRBV5-1 and J is TRBJ1-1; TRBD1 aligns across 7 bases. This CDR3 has 17 amino acids. V trimming: 3 bases; J trimming: 3 bases; junction bases outside the gene matches: 14. The germline V gene encodes CDR1 SGHRS and CDR2 YFSETQ. The CDR3 loop is CASSSDIPGGLYTEAFF. DNA for the CDR3: TGCGCCAGCAGCTCGGACATTCCAGGGGGTCTATACACTGAAGCTTTCTTT.

This clonotype was counted a few times. V usage is TRBV4-1 and J usage is TRBJ1-2; D may be TRBD1 (5 bases). The CDR3 has 15 amino acids. V was pared by 0 bases and J by 4 bases, with 12 bases between. Germline V CDR1 and CDR2: MGHRA, YSYEKL. The CDR3, as DNA: TGCGCCAGCAGCCAAGACAGGGTGAGGGTCTATGGCTACACCTTC. Translation gives CASSQDRVRVYGYTF.

Remarks on this clonotype: A read error is possible here, since a much larger clone lies one base away. Because the CDR3 is missing its conserved closing phenylalanine or tryptophan, this is likely a read error. The gene calls are TRBV12-3 or TRBV12-4 and TRBJ2-7; D ambiguous. The V gene lost 3 bases and the J gene lost 2 bases, with 11 bases spanning the gap. The CDR3 runs to 14 residues. The chain's CDR3 is CASSFPSRTYEQYS. The CDR3 coding sequence is TGTGCCAGCAGTTTCCCGTCTAGAACCTACGAGCAGTACTCC.

Many counts were recorded for this clonotype. The chain combines TRBV20-1 with TRBJ1-2; D is perhaps TRBD1 (5 bases). The V and J ends lost 3 bases and 10 bases respectively, with 12 bases between them. The CDR3 is 11 residues long. The germline gives CDR1 DFQATT, CDR2 SNEGSKA (reference sequence). This chain's CDR3 is CSARKGVDYTF. The CDR3 DNA sequence: TGCAGTGCTAGGAAAGGGGTAGACTACACCTTC.